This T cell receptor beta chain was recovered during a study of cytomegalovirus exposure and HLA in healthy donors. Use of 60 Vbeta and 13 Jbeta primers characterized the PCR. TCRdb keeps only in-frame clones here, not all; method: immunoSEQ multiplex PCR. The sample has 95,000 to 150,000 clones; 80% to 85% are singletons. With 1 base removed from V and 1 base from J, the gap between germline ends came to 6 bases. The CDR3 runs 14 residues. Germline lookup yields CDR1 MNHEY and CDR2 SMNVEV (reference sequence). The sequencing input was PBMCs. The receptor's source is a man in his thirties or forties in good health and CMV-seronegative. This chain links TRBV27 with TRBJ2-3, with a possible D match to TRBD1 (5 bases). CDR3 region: CASSLWGGTDTQYF. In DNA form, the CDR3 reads TGTGCCAGCAGTTTATGGGGCGGCACAGATACGCAGTATTTT.